One and the same sample provided the 10 T cell receptor beta chains below, sequenced in a study of technical replicates of blood from a few donors. The repertoire was sequenced with immunoSEQ multiplex PCR; TCRdb's copy has only in-frame clones and lacks some. The sample carries about 100,000 clones, approximately 96% recorded once. The sample taken for sequencing was T cells isolated from PBMCs. The receptors here all came from a human donor in good health.

In its sample, this clone was seen once. This rearrangement joins TRBV13 to TRBJ2-5; 7 bases align to TRBD1. V dropped 5 bases and J dropped 1; count of bases not matched to a gene: 7. The CDR3 extends over 15 amino acids. CDR1 is PRHDT, CDR2 FYEKMQ, per germline (reference sequence). The CDR3 protein is CASSPYRGRQETQYF. As DNA, the CDR3 is TGTGCCAGCAGCCCCTACAGGGGTCGCCAAGAGACCCAGTACTTC.

The V and J genes are TRBV29-1 and TRBJ2-1, with D maybe TRBD2 (6 bases). The CDR3 has 14 amino acids. CDR1 and CDR2 from the germline V gene are SQVTM and ANQGSEA. V was cut by 2 bases and J by 4 bases, with 12 bases left in between. The CDR3 coding sequence is TGCAGCGTTGAAAGTGGCGGGGTATACAATGAGCAGTTCTTC. Translating it yields CSVESGGVYNEQFF.

The V and J genes are TRBV12-5 and TRBJ2-1; D might be TRBD2 (7 bases). Trimming took off 6 bases at V and 5 bases at J, with 20 bases between the two ends. Germline V lookup: CDR1 LGHNT, CDR2 FRNRAP. This CDR3 is 16 amino acids long. The CDR3, as DNA: TGTGCTAGTGGATCCTCGGGGGGCGAGGGTAACAATGAGCAGTTCTTC. Translation: CASGSSGGEGNNEQFF.

The rearrangement uses TRBV4-1 and TRBJ2-5, with D possibly being TRBD2 (6 bases). The V gene lost 1 base and the J gene lost 2 bases, with 8 bases spanning the gap. CDR3 length: 14 amino acids. Looked up from germline, CDR1 is MGHRA and CDR2 is YSYEKL. Here the CDR3 reads CASSQVGLQETQYF. CDR3 nucleotide sequence: TGCGCCAGCAGCCAAGTGGGACTTCAAGAGACCCAGTACTTC.

J is TRBJ1-1 and V is TRBV4-1; TRBD1 matches at 10 bases. J lost 7 bases, V lost 0 bases, and 5 bases had no gene match. This CDR3 comprises 15 residues. Germline CDR1 MGHRA, CDR2 YSYEKL. The CDR3 spells CASSQDRTGGGEAFF. In DNA form, the CDR3 reads TGCGCCAGCAGCCAAGATCGGACAGGGGGGGGTGAAGCTTTCTTT.

The rearrangement joins TRBV28 to TRBJ1-2; 7 bases line up with TRBD1. Germline trimming cut 5 bases from V and 8 bases from J; bases unmatched to any gene: 14. CDR1 is MDHEN, CDR2 SYDVKM, per germline. CDR3 length: 15 residues. In DNA, the CDR3 is TGTGCCAGCAGTCTAACAGGGGCTAAAGTGGACGGCTACACCTTC. This translates into CASSLTGAKVDGYTF.

The V call is TRBV28, the J call TRBJ2-2; 12 nucleotides line up with TRBD2. V gave up 5 bases and J gave up 5 bases; unmatched junction bases: 6. CDR3 length: 16 amino acids. CDR1 MDHEN and CDR2 SYDVKM come from the germline V gene. The CDR3 reads CASSRTSGTRTGELFF. The CDR3 region has the DNA TGTGCCAGCAGTAGGACTAGCGGGACGAGAACCGGGGAGCTGTTTTTT.

The genes are TRBV6-5 and TRBJ1-1; D unresolved. Germline CDR1 MNHEY, CDR2 SVGAGI. Trimming pared 0 bases from V and 3 bases from J, leaving 8 bases between. The CDR3 totals 14 residues. The CDR3 here is CASSYSGGDTEAFF. The DNA for the CDR3 is TGTGCCAGCAGTTACTCGGGCGGGGACACTGAAGCTTTCTTT.

The CDR3 DNA reads as TGCGCCAGCGGGACTAGCGGTTACTCCTACGAGCAGTACTTC. Its translation: CASGTSGYSYEQYF. J is TRBJ2-7 and V is TRBV10-1; the match to TRBD2 covers 11 bases. This CDR3 has 14 amino acids. V was pared by 8 bases and J by 0 bases, with 3 bases of the junction left unmatched. Germline V lookup: CDR1 WNHNN, CDR2 SYGVQD (reference sequence).

The rearrangement joins TRBV6-5 to TRBJ1-1; TRBD1 matches 7 bases. The CDR3 is 15 amino acids. J was trimmed by 0 bases and V by 1 base; bases with no gene match: 2. Germline V CDR1 and CDR2: MNHEY, SVGAGI. CDR3: CASSYWTGLNTEAFF. The CDR3 bases are TGTGCCAGCAGTTACTGGACAGGATTGAACACTGAAGCTTTCTTT.